The 13 T cell receptor beta chains reported below all come from one sample, sequenced in a study of T cells in Graves' hyperthyroidism and ophthalmopathy. There were TCR beta CDR3 regions amplified from RNA transcripts. An initial round of RT-PCR targeting the TCR CDR3 relied on the HTBI primer set. TCRdb processed the multiplex PCR reads anew with MiXCR; each CDR3 protein has one entry. The sample consists of nearly 600,000 distinct CDR3 sequences, more than 11% of them appearing once. Sequencing was carried out using blood. Receptors originate from a woman in her 30s with Graves' hyperthyroidism that later progressed to Graves' ophthalmopathy.

This clonotype has more than one count but fewer than ten. This chain uses TRBV20-1 with TRBJ1-4, with 8 nucleotides matching TRBD1. Germline V gene lookup returns CDR1 DFQATT and CDR2 SNEGSKA (reference sequence). After removal of 0 bases from V and 4 bases from J, the junction contained 13 bases not matched to a gene. The length of the CDR3 is 18 residues. The CDR3 nucleotides read TGCAGTGCTAGAGATCGGAGGACAGGGAGCATCTATAATGAAAAACTGTTTTTT. It encodes CSARDRRTGSIYNEKLFF.

This clonotype appeared a single time. The rearrangement links TRBV5-1 to TRBJ2-3, with TRBD1 matching over 7 bases. Germline lookup yields CDR1 SGHRS and CDR2 YFSETQ. J gave up 2 bases and V 6 bases, and 9 bases lay outside the gene matches. The CDR3 spans 15 residues. The CDR3: CASTLKGASTDTQYF. The CDR3 region has the DNA TGCGCCAGCACCCTCAAGGGGGCCTCCACAGATACGCAGTATTTT.

This clonotype was seen repeatedly, ten times or more. This chain connects TRBV10-3 to TRBJ1-5; weak D call: TRBD1 (5 bases). Trimming removed 6 bases at V and 5 bases at J, with 14 bases between. There are 14 residues in the CDR3. Germline values: CDR1 ENHRY, CDR2 SYGVKD. Here the CDR3 DNA reads TGTGCCATCAGCGACAGCGGTAGTCATCAGCCCCAGCATTTT. Its protein product is CAISDSGSHQPQHF.

To note about this clonotype: A much larger clone is a single base away; this may be a read error. Since no conserved phenylalanine or tryptophan closes the CDR3, a read error is the likely cause. The genes are TRBV4-1 and TRBJ1-2; perhaps TRBD1 as D (5 bases). The CDR3 loop spans 15 amino acids. The germline CDR1 and CDR2 sequences are MGHRA and YSYEKL. The V gene lost 0 bases and the J gene lost 4 bases, with 12 bases spanning the gap. The CDR3 DNA sequence: TGCGCCAGCAGCCAAGATCCGGGGGGGGTCTATGGCTACACCATC. Protein product: CASSQDPGGVYGYTI.

V is TRBV10-3 and J is TRBJ1-2; no definite D call. Germline V lookup: CDR1 ENHRY, CDR2 SYGVKD. Trimming took 0 bases from V and 12 from J, leaving 8 bases between them. This CDR3 is built from 11 residues. Here the CDR3 reads CAISESRVHTF. CDR3 DNA sequence: TGTGCCATCAGTGAGTCAAGGGTCCACACCTTC.

To note about this clonotype: Just one base apart from a much larger clone, this may be a read error. This chain connects TRBV20-1 to TRBJ2-7; the D gene is possibly TRBD1 (6 bases). Germline values: CDR1 DFQATT, CDR2 SNEGSKA (reference sequence). The CDR3 loop spans 12 amino acids. Here the CDR3 DNA reads TGCAGTGATAGAGAACAGGGAATCGAGCAGTACTTC. Translation: CSDREQGIEQYF.

This clonotype was found many times. The chain uses TRBV12-3 or TRBV12-4 and TRBJ2-7; the D call may be TRBD1 or TRBD2 (5 bases each). The CDR3 is 12 amino acids. The V and J ends lost 6 bases and 12 bases respectively, with 18 bases between them. The CDR3 loop reads CASSRGTLGRYF. CDR3 bases: TGTGCCAGCAGCCGAGGGACCTTAGGGCGGTACTTC.

This clonotype was seen repeatedly, ten times or more. The chain links TRBV24-1 to TRBJ2-5, with D tentatively TRBD1 (6 bases). Trimming stripped 12 bases from V and 2 bases from J, with 15 bases between. Germline CDR1 KGHDR, CDR2 SFDVKD. The CDR3 runs to 13 residues. CDR3 sequence reads: CAPGTRAQETQYF. DNA of the CDR3: TGTGCCCCAGGGACACGTGCGCAAGAGACCCAGTACTTC.

This clonotype was found a few times. The chain carries TRBV7-9 and TRBJ2-7; D call uncertain. The germline V and J ends were trimmed by 1 base and 1 base, with 5 bases remaining between them. CDR3 size: 13 residues. Germline loops: CDR1 SEHNR, CDR2 FQNEAQ (reference sequence). The chain's CDR3 is CASSLVRSYEQYF. Written as DNA, the CDR3 is TGTGCCAGCAGCTTAGTCAGGTCCTACGAGCAGTACTTC.

This clonotype was counted many times. The chain uses TRBV6-1 and TRBJ1-6, with 12 positions matching TRBD1. The CDR3 loop spans 15 amino acids. Germline V lookup: CDR1 MNHNS, CDR2 SASEGT. The V segment lost 2 bases and the J segment 10 bases; nucleotides outside the gene matches: 3. CDR3 residues: CASSEWDRGHSPLHF. CDR3 coding DNA: TGTGCCAGCAGTGAATGGGACAGGGGGCACTCACCCCTCCACTTT.

The table lists this clonotype with many counts. The rearrangement links TRBV6-5 to TRBJ1-1; D is possibly TRBD1 (5 bases). The CDR3 length is 16 residues. Per the germline V gene, CDR1 is MNHEY and CDR2 is SVGAGI. V was trimmed by 2 bases and J by 0 bases, leaving 13 bases between them. CDR3 bases: TGTGCCAGCAGTTACGATTCTCCGGGACTGAACACTGAAGCTTTCTTT. This gives the protein CASSYDSPGLNTEAFF.

This clonotype has ten or more counts. The V call is TRBV7-2, the J call TRBJ1-2; D call uncertain. The ends were cut back, 7 bases at V and 4 bases at J, with 16 bases in the middle. The CDR3 covers 14 residues. Germline V CDR1 and CDR2: SGHTA, FQGNSA. CDR3 amino acids: CASTFRRFGYGYTF. CDR3 sequence (DNA): TGTGCCAGCACCTTCAGGAGGTTCGGCTATGGCTACACCTTC.

This chain uses TRBV4-1 with TRBJ1-2; 7 bases match TRBD1. Losses at the gene ends were 0 bases for V and 4 bases for J; bases not matched to a gene: 8. This CDR3 is 16 amino acids long. CDR1 and CDR2 from the germline V gene are MGHRA and YSYEKL. The CDR3, as DNA: TGCGCCAGCAGCCAAGAAGGCGGGACAGAAAGCTATGGCTACACCTTC. Its translation: CASSQEGGTESYGYTF.